Below are 28 T cell receptor beta chains sequenced from a single sample in a study of blood T cell repertoires in COVID-19. Clones were read by immunoSEQ multiplex PCR, and TCRdb kept only the in-frame ones, dropping some. The table has about 99,000 clones, 80% to 85% seen once. Sample: peripheral blood. These receptors were obtained from a man in his 70s with active or convalescent COVID-19.

The chain couples TRBV5-1 to TRBJ2-5; 10 bases line up with TRBD2. Losses at the gene ends were 0 bases for V and 5 bases for J; bases not matched to a gene: 7. The V gene's germline CDR1 is SGHRS and CDR2 YFSETQ. This CDR3 is 16 amino acids long. This CDR3 reads CASSLVSSGGQETQYF. The CDR3 bases are TGCGCCAGCAGCTTGGTATCTAGCGGGGGTCAGGAGACCCAGTACTTC.

This chain joins TRBV5-1 and TRBJ2-5, with TRBD1 matching 7 bases. Germline V gene data show CDR1 as SGHRS and CDR2 as YFSETQ. This CDR3 region has 14 residues. V shed 3 bases and J 1 base; nucleotides not matched to a gene: 3. This chain's CDR3 is CASSSGTAQETQYF. Here the CDR3 DNA reads TGCGCCAGCAGCTCCGGGACAGCCCAAGAGACCCAGTACTTC. Variable domain in full (rest from reference TRBV5-1 and TRBJ2-5): KAGVTQTPRYLIKTRGQQVTLSCSPISGHRSVSWYQQTPGQGLQFLFEYFSETQRNKGNFPGRFSGRQFSNSRSEMNVSTLELGDSALYLCASSSGTAQETQYFGPGTRLLVL.

The count of this clone is one. The chain couples TRBV19 to TRBJ1-5; 8 bases map to TRBD1. Per germline, CDR1 LNHDA and CDR2 SQIVND (reference sequence). Trimming removed 6 bases from V and 4 bases from J; junction bases left unmatched: 11. The CDR3 extends over 16 amino acids. CDR3 nucleotide sequence: TGTGCCAGTAGCACACTCCGGACAGGGAGAAATCAGCCCCAGCATTTT. Amino acid sequence: CASSTLRTGRNQPQHF.

This chain joins TRBV19 and TRBJ1-2, with a possible D match to TRBD1 (5 bases). Trimming cost V 5 bases and J 5 bases, with 15 bases left between them. The length of the CDR3 is 14 residues. Germline V gives CDR1 LNHDA, CDR2 SQIVND (reference sequence). The CDR3 DNA reads as TGTGCCAGTAGTGTGCCGGACAAGCATTATGGCTACACCTTC. The encoded protein is CASSVPDKHYGYTF.

This clone was counted only a few times. The chain couples TRBV6-5 to TRBJ1-1; 9 bases agree with TRBD1. The CDR3 contains 14 residues. Germline CDR1 reads MNHEY; CDR2 reads SVGAGI. J gave up 7 bases and V 6 bases, and 9 bases lay outside the gene matches. Written as DNA, the CDR3 is TGTGCCAGCAGGAAACAGGGGGCGGGGGATGAAGCTTTCTTT. As protein: CASRKQGAGDEAFF.

The gene calls are TRBV10-3 and TRBJ1-6, with D uncertain. CDR3 size: 13 residues. CDR1 is ENHRY, CDR2 SYGVKD, per germline. Trimming shortened V by 11 bases and J by 7 bases, and 15 bases separated the two germline ends. DNA of the CDR3: TGTGCCCGCGCCCGGGATCAAAATTCACCCCTCCACTTT. It encodes CARARDQNSPLHF.

Comments on this clone: The sample carries other DNA sequences with the same CDR3. The chain carries TRBV18 and TRBJ1-5; TRBD1 matches 8 bases. The V gene end was trimmed by 0 bases and the J gene end by 2 bases; junction bases not matched to a gene: 3. This CDR3 contains 16 residues. Germline CDR1 KGHSH, CDR2 LQKENI. CDR3 in amino acids: CASSPPGTGGNQPQHF. Here the CDR3 DNA reads TGTGCCAGCTCACCACCTGGGACAGGCGGCAATCAGCCCCAGCATTTT.

This chain links TRBV5-8 with TRBJ1-4; the match to TRBD1 covers 9 bases. This CDR3 has 15 residues. V lost 0 bases to trimming and J lost 8 bases; unmatched junction nucleotides: 5. Germline V gives CDR1 SGHTS, CDR2 YDEGEE. The CDR3 nucleotides are TGTGCCAGCAGCTTGGGACAGGGGGAAGACGAAAAACTGTTTTTT. This codes for CASSLGQGEDEKLFF.

The chain recombines TRBV27 with TRBJ1-2; a possible D gene is TRBD1 (5 bases). CDR1 is MNHEY and CDR2 is SMNVEV in the germline V gene (reference sequence). V lost 6 bases and J 7 bases, leaving 27 bases between the germline ends. The CDR3 length is 17 residues. The CDR3: CASRLNRIGAGGCGYTF. The DNA of the CDR3 is TGTGCCAGCAGACTAAATCGAATCGGAGCCGGGGGGTGTGGCTACACCTTC.

The genes are TRBV4-1 and TRBJ1-1, with no clear D. In germline, CDR1 is MGHRA, CDR2 YSYEKL. The CDR3 length is 18 residues. Trimming shortened V by 3 bases and J by 5 bases, and 25 bases separated the two germline ends. The CDR3 DNA is TGCGCCAGCAGCCATGCCCAATCACGGGCCGGGAGGAATACTGAAGCTTTCTTT. Protein sequence: CASSHAQSRAGRNTEAFF.

This sequence joins TRBV2 and TRBJ1-5; D is ambiguous. The CDR3 sequence is 13 residues long. Germline V gene sequence: CDR1 SNHLY, CDR2 FYNNEI. The V end lost 6 bases, the J end lost 4 bases, and 10 bases lay between the germline ends. The CDR3 here is CASRKEQNQPQHF. The CDR3 DNA reads as TGTGCCAGCAGGAAGGAACAGAATCAGCCCCAGCATTTT. Combining the CDR3 with reference TRBV2 and TRBJ1-5 gives the whole variable domain EPEVTQTPSHQVTQMGQEVILRCVPISNHLYFYWYRQILGQKVEFLVSFYNNEISEKSEIFDDQFSVERPDGSNFTLKIRSTKLEDSAMYFCASRKEQNQPQHFGDGTRLSIL.

V and J are TRBV3-1 (or the pseudogene TRBV3-2) and TRBJ1-2; tentatively, D is TRBD1 (5 bases). V shed 1 base and J shed 7 bases, with 13 bases lying between them. Per germline, CDR1 LGHDT and CDR2 YNNKEL (reference sequence). The CDR3 totals 14 residues. Here the CDR3 DNA reads TGTGCCAGCAGCCAAGGCGGGGCGCGGGGTGGCTACACCTTC. This translates into CASSQGGARGGYTF.

This clone was counted between two and nine times. CDR3 nucleotide sequence: TGTGCCAGCAGTTACGCCGGGACAGCCTACGAGCAGTACTTC. It codes for CASSYAGTAYEQYF. The chain uses TRBV6-2 or TRBV6-3 and TRBJ2-7; 7 bases line up with TRBD1. The CDR3 consists of 14 residues. V lost 2 bases to trimming and J lost 2 bases; unmatched junction nucleotides: 3. CDR1 is MNHEY and CDR2 is SVGEGT in the germline V gene.

V gene TRBV28 combines with J gene TRBJ2-7; 7 bases are shared with TRBD1. CDR1 and CDR2 (germline): MDHEN, SYDVKM. This CDR3 has 14 amino acids. J gave up 2 bases and V 5 bases, and 6 bases lay outside the gene matches. CDR3 bases: TGTGCCAGCAGTCCTGGGACAGCCACCTACGAGCAGTACTTC. Translating gives CASSPGTATYEQYF.

The rearrangement joins TRBV18 to TRBJ2-3; D is uncertain. Trimming removed 4 bases at V and 6 bases at J, with 8 bases between. The CDR3 has 12 amino acids. From germline, CDR1 is KGHSH and CDR2 LQKENI. The CDR3 region has the DNA TGTGCCAGCTCACTGTCGCGGGATACGCAGTATTTT. It specifies CASSLSRDTQYF.

The chain recombines TRBV10-3 with TRBJ1-2; tentatively, D is TRBD1 (5 bases). The CDR3 has 13 residues. Germline V gene data show CDR1 as ENHRY and CDR2 as SYGVKD. V gave up 6 bases and J gave up 2 bases, with 10 bases separating them. The CDR3 region is CAIRYDSNYGYTF. The CDR3 coding sequence is TGTGCCATCAGGTACGACAGCAACTATGGCTACACCTTC.

The CDR3 DNA sequence: TGCGCCAGCAGCTTGCAGGGGACAGGGGAAGGTGAAAAACTGTTTTTT. It is translated as CASSLQGTGEGEKLFF. V and J are TRBV5-1 and TRBJ1-4, with 10 bases matching TRBD1. CDR1 SGHRS and CDR2 YFSETQ come from the germline V gene. V was clipped by 1 base and J by 7 bases; unmatched bases: 7. This CDR3 has 16 residues.

The chain links TRBV4-2 to TRBJ2-7; a possible D gene is TRBD1 (6 bases). Germline CDR1 reads LGHNA; CDR2 reads YNFKEQ. Trimming cost V 0 bases and J 2 bases, with 14 bases left between them. This CDR3 spans 16 amino acids. The CDR3 nucleotides are TGTGCCAGCAGCCAAGATCGAGCAGGGGAGACCTACGAGCAGTACTTC. Its protein product is CASSQDRAGETYEQYF.

With respect to this clone: Other DNA sequences within the sample encode an identical CDR3. V usage is TRBV2 and J usage is TRBJ2-7; tentatively, D is TRBD1 (5 bases). The V end lost 6 bases, the J end lost 3 bases, and 9 bases lay between the germline ends. The CDR3 runs 12 residues. Germline V gene sequence: CDR1 SNHLY, CDR2 FYNNEI. The DNA for the CDR3 is TGTGCCAGCAGAGCTGACAGCTACGAGCAGTACTTC. This translates into CASRADSYEQYF.

J is TRBJ1-6 and V is TRBV9; 7 bases fit TRBD1. V lost 3 bases, J lost 8 bases, and 8 bases stayed unmatched. The CDR3 totals 15 residues. From germline, CDR1 is SGDLS and CDR2 YYNGEE. The CDR3 DNA reads TGTGCCAGCAGCGCCCGTGGAGGGGGCGATTCACCCCTCCACTTT. Translated, it gives CASSARGGGDSPLHF.

The chain joins TRBV18 to TRBJ2-3; 11 bases line up with TRBD2. The CDR3 is made up of 16 amino acids. CDR1 is KGHSH, CDR2 LQKENI, per germline. V trimming: 3 bases; J trimming: 4 bases; junction bases outside the gene matches: 6. The CDR3 loop reads CASSPRLAGGPDTQYF. The CDR3 DNA reads TGTGCCAGCTCACCCCGCCTAGCGGGGGGCCCAGATACGCAGTATTTT.

The chain uses TRBV6-1 and TRBJ2-1; D is perhaps TRBD1 (6 bases). The V gene's germline CDR1 is MNHNS and CDR2 SASEGT. Trimming shortened V by 2 bases and J by 8 bases, and 13 bases separated the two germline ends. CDR3 length: 14 residues. The chain's CDR3 is CASSEQKGVYEQFF. The CDR3 DNA reads TGTGCCAGCAGTGAACAGAAGGGGGTTTATGAGCAGTTCTTC.

The chain combines TRBV5-6 with TRBJ1-1, with a tentative D call TRBD1 (5 bases). CDR1 is SGHDT and CDR2 is YYEEEE in the germline V gene. CDR3 length: 11 residues. Trimming removed 5 bases at V and 5 bases at J, with 7 bases between. The CDR3 coding sequence is TGTGCCAGCAGTAGGGGAACTGAAGCTTTCTTT. It specifies CASSRGTEAFF. Full variable domain (rest looked up from reference TRBV5-6 and TRBJ1-1): DAGVTQSPTHLIKTRGQQVTLRCSPKSGHDTVSWYQQALGQGPQFIFQYYEEEERQRGNFPDRFSGHQFPNYSSELNVNALLLGDSALYLCASSRGTEAFFGQGTRLTVV.

The chain carries TRBV28 and TRBJ2-7, with TRBD2 matching 9 bases. The J segment lost 1 base and the V segment lost 8 bases, leaving 9 bases of the junction unmatched. Germline V gives CDR1 MDHEN, CDR2 SYDVKM. This CDR3 is built from 15 residues. The CDR3 spells CASLAGQGASYEQYF. In DNA form, the CDR3 reads TGTGCCAGCCTAGCGGGGCAGGGAGCTTCCTACGAGCAGTACTTC.

This clone was seen just once. The chain carries TRBV2 and TRBJ1-1, with a possible D match to TRBD1 (5 bases). Trimming shortened V by 2 bases and J by 0 bases, and 10 bases separated the two germline ends. The length of the CDR3 is 15 residues. The V gene's germline CDR1 is SNHLY and CDR2 FYNNEI. The CDR3 here is CASSEQGTMNTEAFF. The CDR3 DNA reads TGTGCCAGCAGTGAACAGGGCACAATGAACACTGAAGCTTTCTTT.

This chain links TRBV6-4 with TRBJ1-2, with TRBD1 matching 9 bases. CDR1 is MRHNA, CDR2 SNTAGT, per germline. The CDR3 has 16 residues. V was pared by 2 bases and J by 7 bases, with 11 bases of the junction left unmatched. As DNA, the CDR3 is TGTGCCAGCAGTGACAAGGTTACAGGGGGCGTACGTGGCTACACCTTC. It is translated as CASSDKVTGGVRGYTF.

As DNA, the CDR3 is TGTGCCAGCACCCTGACAGATTCCTACGAGCAGTACTTC. Protein sequence: CASTLTDSYEQYF. This chain connects TRBV2 to TRBJ2-7, with D possibly matching TRBD1 (5 bases). The V end was cut by 7 bases, the J end by 1 base, with 11 bases between. The CDR3 runs to 13 residues. The germline CDR1 and CDR2 sequences are SNHLY and FYNNEI. Full variable domain (outside the CDR3, taken from reference TRBV2 and TRBJ2-7): EPEVTQTPSHQVTQMGQEVILRCVPISNHLYFYWYRQILGQKVEFLVSFYNNEISEKSEIFDDQFSVERPDGSNFTLKIRSTKLEDSAMYFCASTLTDSYEQYFGPGTRLTVT.

The chain couples TRBV13 to TRBJ2-1, with TRBD2 identical over 10 bases. Germline loops: CDR1 PRHDT, CDR2 FYEKMQ (reference sequence). V trimming: 1 base; J trimming: 1 base; junction bases outside the gene matches: 1. The CDR3 loop spans 16 amino acids. CDR3 sequence reads: CASSLERGGSYNEQFF. The CDR3 DNA follows: TGTGCCAGCAGCTTAGAGCGGGGGGGGTCCTACAATGAGCAGTTCTTC.